Below, one TCR beta chain is given with its context. Its antigen is currently unknown. This entry comes from a study of monozygotic twins with inflammatory bowel disease. Two rounds of nested PCR, of about 16 and 10 cycles, were run on TCRalpha and TCRbeta cDNA. TCRdb reprocessed the 5' RACE reads and keeps a single row for each CDR3 protein, giving no DNA. Found here are 300,000 to 400,000 distinct CDR3 sequences; the top ten clones hold under 2.5%. Study-wide findings and caveats: The study supported no single strong signal or clonotype linked to IBD. None of the different T cell subtypes could be distinguished from one another.

The sample taken for sequencing was blood. This receptor was obtained from a human donor with ulcerative colitis or Crohn's disease, or a healthy co-twin of an affected twin (not recorded which).

The CDR3: CASEEGLGQTGELFF. J is TRBJ2-2 and V is TRBV28; TCRdb names TRBD2, which stays unverified in the absence of DNA. CDR3 size: 15 residues. Germline V lookup: CDR1 MDHEN, CDR2 SYDVKM.